These T cell receptor beta chains were read from a single sample in a study of response to subunit inactivated influenza vaccine. TCRdb reprocessed the RT-PCR reads via MiXCR and lists one record per CDR3 protein. The sample yields hundreds of thousands of distinct CDR3 sequences, roughly 23% seen once. The starting material was CD4+ T cells sorted from PBMCs, obtained about 5 days after vaccination. The receptor set was obtained from a man aged 45-60 years who received an inactivated influenza vaccine. The CDR3 runs from the conserved cysteine through the conserved F or W. Fields, in order: clone size, D gene, V gene, J gene, CDR3 protein, CDR3 DNA. The D gene is left open where the match is weak. A row's size may be missing; if present it is once, few, many or a size class.

few,-,TRBV27,TRBJ1-1,CASKPGLNTEAFF,TGTGCCAGTAAACCCGGGTTGAACACTGAAGCTTTCTTT
-,-,TRBV2,TRBJ2-7,CAQRRGSGSYEQYF,TGTGCCCAAAGACGAGGGTCGGGCTCCTACGAGCAGTACTTC
-,TRBD2,TRBV12-3/TRBV12-4,TRBJ2-2,CASRFGGLAGGTGELFF,TGTGCCAGCAGATTCGGCGGACTAGCGGGAGGTACCGGGGAGCTGTTTTTT
few,-,TRBV7-2,TRBJ1-5,CASSIDSSNQPQHF,TGTGCCAGCAGCATCGACAGCAGCAATCAGCCCCAGCATTTT
-,TRBD2,TRBV28,TRBJ2-7,CASSFILAGHQLISYEQYF,TGTGCCAGCAGTTTTATCCTAGCGGGACACCAATTGATCTCCTACGAGCAGTACTTC
many,-,TRBV12-3/TRBV12-4,TRBJ1-1,CASSPVGGDTEAFF,TGTGCCAGCAGCCCCGTGGGGGGTGACACTGAAGCTTTCTTT
-,-,TRBV18,TRBJ2-1,CASSPRGGISYNEQFF,TGTGCCAGCTCACCACGGGGCGGGATTTCTTACAATGAGCAGTTCTTC
-,TRBD1,TRBV12-3/TRBV12-4,TRBJ1-5,CASSLSQGAGQPQHF,TGTGCCAGCAGTTTGTCACAGGGGGCAGGTCAGCCCCAGCATTTT
-,TRBD1,TRBV12-3/TRBV12-4,TRBJ2-7,CASSFTGGSSSYEQYF,TGTGCCAGCAGTTTCACAGGGGGCTCGAGCTCCTACGAGCAGTACTTC
many,TRBD1,TRBV4-3,TRBJ1-5,CASSQEAQGKNQPQHF,TGCGCCAGCAGCCAGGAAGCACAGGGGAAGAATCAGCCCCAGCATTTT
-,TRBD1,TRBV20-1,TRBJ1-3,CSAVDRAGNTIYF,TGCAGTGCGGTGGACAGGGCTGGAAACACCATATATTTT
-,TRBD2,TRBV4-2,TRBJ2-7,CASSQAGRLADNSYEQYF,TGTGCCAGCAGCCAAGCTGGTCGGCTAGCGGATAACTCCTACGAGCAGTACTTC
few,-,TRBV5-1,TRBJ2-1,CASSPEGAYNEQFF,TGCGCCAGCAGCCCGGAGGGGGCCTACAATGAGCAGTTCTTC
-,-,TRBV3-1,TRBJ1-1,CASSRRGGRLTEAFF,TGTGCCAGCAGCCGTCGGGGGGGAAGGCTCACTGAAGCTTTCTTT
few,TRBD2,TRBV28,TRBJ2-1,CASSSPGLAGDEQFF,TGTGCCAGCAGTTCGCCGGGACTAGCGGGAGATGAGCAGTTCTTC
-,TRBD1,TRBV5-6,TRBJ2-7,CASRGAGGPPYEQYF,TGTGCCAGCAGAGGAGCAGGGGGCCCTCCCTACGAGCAGTACTTC
once,-,TRBV3-1,TRBJ2-4,CASSQARLLAKNIQYF,TGTGCCAGCAGCCAAGCGCGACTTTTAGCCAAAAACATTCAGTACTTC
-,-,TRBV27,TRBJ1-6,CASSFSRNYNSPLHF,TGTGCCAGCAGTTTTAGCCGGAATTATAATTCACCCCTCCACTTT
once,TRBD2,TRBV20-1,TRBJ2-1,CSARDLGTRVYNEQFF,TGCAGTGCTAGAGATCTCGGGACTAGGGTATACAATGAGCAGTTCTTC
few,TRBD2,TRBV28,TRBJ2-1,CASIRGGSGSSYNEQFF,TGTGCCAGCATACGCGGGGGTAGCGGGAGCTCCTACAATGAGCAGTTCTTC
-,TRBD2,TRBV25-1,TRBJ2-3,CASTSSGLAAHF,TGTGCCAGCACCTCCTCGGGACTAGCGGCGCATTTT
-,-,TRBV27,TRBJ1-5,CASSHPGQPQHF,TGTGCCAGCAGTCACCCAGGTCAGCCCCAGCATTTT
-,-,TRBV28,TRBJ2-3,CASSFLGSPDTQYF,TGTGCCAGCAGTTTCCTTGGTAGCCCCGATACGCAGTATTTT
many,-,TRBV5-5,TRBJ2-3,CASSLLLDTQYF,TGTGCCAGCAGCTTGCTTCTGGATACGCAGTATTTT
-,-,TRBV10-3,TRBJ1-1,CAISDGGMNTEAFF,TGTGCCATCAGTGATGGGGGAATGAACACTGAAGCTTTCTTT
-,TRBD1,TRBV10-2,TRBJ2-2,CASRRRQGASGELFF,TGCGCCAGCAGGAGAAGACAGGGGGCATCCGGGGAGCTGTTTTTT
few,-,TRBV21-1,TRBJ1-2,CASSKQTGIYGYTF,TGTGCCAGCAGCAAACAGACAGGGATCTATGGCTACACCTTC
-,TRBD2,TRBV20-1,TRBJ2-5,CSATTGLAGNQETQYF,TGCAGTGCTACAACCGGACTAGCGGGGAACCAAGAGACCCAGTACTTC
few,-,TRBV12-3/TRBV12-4,TRBJ1-6,CASSLGATGSPLHF,TGTGCCAGCAGTTTGGGGGCCACAGGTTCACCCCTCCACTTT
few,-,TRBV7-2,TRBJ2-1,CASSAQTGGGNEQFF,TGTGCCAGCAGCGCACAAACCGGAGGTGGTAATGAGCAGTTCTTC
-,TRBD2,TRBV7-2,TRBJ2-3,CASSTGTSGRRADTQYF,TGTGCCAGCAGCACCGGAACTAGCGGGAGGAGAGCAGATACGCAGTATTTT
medium-sized,TRBD1,TRBV12-3/TRBV12-4,TRBJ2-1,CASSKTGGGYEQFF,TGTGCCAGCAGTAAAACAGGGGGTGGGTATGAGCAGTTCTTC
few,-,TRBV5-1,TRBJ2-5,CASSLGQAVQTQYF,TGCGCCAGCAGCTTAGGGCAGGCGGTTCAGACCCAGTACTTC
few,-,TRBV4-2,TRBJ1-4,CASSRGAPSEKLFF,TGTGCCAGCAGCCGTGGAGCACCGTCTGAAAAACTGTTTTTT
few,TRBD1,TRBV10-3,TRBJ1-1,CAIRAGTGKNLRNTSTEAFF,TGTGCCATCAGAGCCGGGACAGGTAAAAATCTGCGTAATACGTCCACTGAAGCTTTCTTT
few,TRBD1,TRBV29-1,TRBJ1-4,CSVLRDSEKLFF,TGCAGCGTTCTCCGGGACAGTGAAAAACTGTTTTTT
few,TRBD1,TRBV4-2,TRBJ2-2,CASSQDQGADGELFF,TGTGCCAGCAGCCAAGACCAGGGGGCTGACGGGGAGCTGTTTTTT
many,-,TRBV12-3/TRBV12-4,TRBJ2-3,CASSFRPGGTQYF,TGTGCCAGCAGTTTCCGACCAGGCGGTACGCAGTATTTT
many,TRBD2,TRBV5-1,TRBJ2-5,CASSVGGAGVEETQYF,TGCGCCAGCAGCGTGGGGGGAGCGGGAGTCGAGGAGACCCAGTACTTC
-,TRBD2,TRBV25-1,TRBJ2-5,CASGPSAGGRQETQYF,TGTGCCAGCGGGCCGAGCGCGGGGGGGAGGCAAGAGACCCAGTACTTC
-,TRBD2,TRBV3-1,TRBJ2-1,CASSQGLAGSYNEQFF,TGTGCCAGCAGCCAGGGACTAGCGGGTTCCTACAATGAGCAGTTCTTC
many,TRBD2,TRBV29-1,TRBJ2-7,CSVLGTSGRTSTYEQYF,TGCAGCGTCCTGGGGACTAGCGGGAGGACCTCAACCTACGAGCAGTACTTC
-,TRBD1,TRBV12-3/TRBV12-4,TRBJ2-5,CASKPPGGLGETQYF,TGTGCCAGCAAACCGCCAGGGGGCTTAGGAGAGACCCAGTACTTC
-,-,TRBV6-1,TRBJ2-7,CASSGGQPTYEQYF,TGTGCCAGCAGTGGTGGACAGCCAACCTACGAGCAGTACTTC
-,-,TRBV12-3/TRBV12-4,TRBJ1-1,CASHFPRGTGTEAFF,TGTGCCAGCCACTTTCCCCGGGGGACGGGGACTGAAGCTTTCTTT
many,-,TRBV20-1,TRBJ1-6,CSAPEGDSPLHF,TGCAGTGCTCCCGAGGGGGACTCACCCCTCCACTTT
few,TRBD2,TRBV28,TRBJ2-1,CASRPTSGLNYNEQFF,TGTGCCAGCAGGCCTACTAGCGGACTGAACTACAATGAGCAGTTCTTC
-,-,TRBV5-1,TRBJ2-3,CASSWVDIRDTQYF,TGCGCCAGCAGCTGGGTGGATATACGAGATACGCAGTATTTT